This T cell receptor (beta chain) was documented in a study of regulatory T cells in long-lasting Graves disease. General study points: There were preferences for TRBV28, TRBJ1-2 and TRBJ2-5 in persistent disease.

This clonotype was recorded many times. Its antigen remains unidentified. Time point described: newly diagnosed GD, antithyroid drugs for less than 3 months. Generation of the TCR library employed RNA extracted from PBMCs. Under American Thyroid Association guidelines, Graves' disease was diagnosed. The patient group derived from an endocrinology department in Xi'an, China. EDTA tubes collected around 10 milliliters of peripheral blood. Arm-PCR of CDR3 regions with iRepertoire HTBI primers generated TCR beta libraries. MiXCR was run by TCRdb on the multiplex PCR reads, yielding one entry per CDR3 protein. Here the sample spans approximately 480,000 distinct CDR3 sequences, roughly 17% being singletons. CDR1 is SGHVS and CDR2 is FNYEAQ in the germline V gene. The CDR3 length is 17 residues. V dropped 5 bases and J dropped 0 bases, with 17 bases sitting between them. The same sample was also used in a study of T cells in Graves' hyperthyroidism and ophthalmopathy.

This specimen consisted of peripheral blood mononuclear cells (PBMCs), obtained at new diagnosis, from a patient treated with antithyroid drugs. The TCR originated in a middle-aged man with Graves disease. The gene calls are TRBV7-6 and TRBJ2-1; D possibly corresponds to TRBD1 (5 bases). The DNA for the CDR3 is TGTGCCAGCAGCCCCTATCGACAGATTAGCTCCTACAATGAGCAGTTCTTC. As protein: CASSPYRQISSYNEQFF.